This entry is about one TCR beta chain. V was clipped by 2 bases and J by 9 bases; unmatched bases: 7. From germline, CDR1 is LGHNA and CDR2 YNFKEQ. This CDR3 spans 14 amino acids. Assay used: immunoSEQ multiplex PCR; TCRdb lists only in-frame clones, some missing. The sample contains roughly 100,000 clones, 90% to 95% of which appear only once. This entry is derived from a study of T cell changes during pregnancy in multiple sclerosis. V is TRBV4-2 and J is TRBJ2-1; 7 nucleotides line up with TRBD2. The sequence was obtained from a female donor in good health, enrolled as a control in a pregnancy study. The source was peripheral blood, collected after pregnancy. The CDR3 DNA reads TGTGCCAGCAGCCAATCTCAATCGGGGGGTGAGCAGTTCTTC. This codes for CASSQSQSGGEQFF.